This TCR beta chain is drawn from a study of early T cells in non-severe SARS-CoV-2 infection. Findings and caveats of the study: Matches to VDJdb favored anti-spike CD8 responses and missed private and CD4 specificities.

A single record per CDR3 protein comes from TCRdb applying MiXCR to the 5' RACE reads. The top ten clones hold 13% of a sample with some 64,000 distinct CDR3 sequences, approximately 9.2% of them seen once. This clonotype was recorded at least ten times. Its antigen is as yet unknown. Germline trimming cut 6 bases from V and 0 bases from J; bases unmatched to any gene: 7. This CDR3 is built from 16 residues. CDR1 is MNHNY and CDR2 is SVGAGI in the germline V gene (reference sequence). The sample in question was whole blood, obtained at baseline. The chain joins TRBV6-6 to TRBJ2-2; 7 bases align to TRBD1. This clonotype was obtained from an adult who was a healthcare worker with PCR-confirmed SARS-CoV-2 infection or an uninfected control (not recorded which). The CDR3 region has the DNA TGTGCCAGCAGACCCGGGACAGCCGCGAACACCGGGGAGCTGTTTTTT. Encoded protein: CASRPGTAANTGELFF.